The present TCR beta chain was sequenced within a study of cytomegalovirus exposure and HLA in healthy donors (TCRdb year 2017). Concerning the study at large: The 666 repertoires of the first cohort and the 95 to 150 validation repertoires were produced on the same platform, according to a later analysis. Besides the first cohort of 666 subjects, a separate validation cohort made up of roughly 120 different subjects was used. The study was designed to test whether signatures of past pathogen exposure could be identified by cataloging public T cell receptors. The study combined high-throughput TCR immunosequencing, statistical association of individual TCRs with disease status, and machine learning to predict cytomegalovirus infection status. Broad study findings and their caveats: Cytomegalovirus status was reported to be diagnosed by the classifier with high specificity and sensitivity in both the original and validation cohorts. It was suggested by the authors that the approach could potentially be generalized to other disease states and immunological phenotypes. A later analysis found that TCRs clustered in the first cohort also tended to co-occur in the 120 validation repertoires, with 94% of cluster scores above 0. Most TCR sequences were observed very rarely across donors, whereas some public TCRs were present in many individuals. A total of 150 or so TCR beta chains were listed by the study as associated with cytomegalovirus. All 120 or so repertoires were used to score co-occurrence in the validation cohort in a later analysis, because that analysis had no HLA typing for the cohort. In vitro tests confirmed that a few of the cytomegalovirus-associated TCR beta chains recognize cytomegalovirus antigens.

To note about this clone: Its antigen target is currently unknown. No base qualities exist here, and no much larger clone lies one base off it.

The donors were included in the validation cohort of approximately 120 subjects, a group kept apart from the approximately 670-subject first cohort. The library was prepared using the immunoSEQ multiplex PCR assay. The authors' analysis ran thus. A statistical classification framework was developed to diagnose cytomegalovirus status using the catalog of TCR beta chain sequences. The table was pulled from immuneACCESS by TCRdb, which kept in-frame rearrangements only. Such tables lose some clones; where checked, under half of the loss comes from unresolved V genes, and the rest has no known cause. From that table come the V and J calls and clone size; the DNA was used to work out D and trimming. This sample comprises about 200,000 clones, 84% of them detected only once. The ten top clones hold around an eighth of the sample. Taken from the germline V gene, the CDR1 and CDR2 loops are SNHLY and FYNNEI. The junction shows trimming of 7 bases on V and 2 bases on J, plus 15 bases between the germline ends. The CDR3 holds 14 amino acids from the cysteine to the phenylalanine. Of all the DNA, just the CDR3 is kept, 42 bases in frame from base 1.

The sequence is built from TRBV2 and TRBJ2-7, with TRBD1 perhaps the D gene, on 6 matching bases. This receptor was obtained from a woman aged 30 to 39 in good health and CMV-seropositive. Sequencing was carried out using PBMCs. CDR3 protein: CASTLTGGPYEQYF. The nucleotide sequence reads as follows: TGTGCCAGCACCTTGACAGGTGGACCCTACGAGCAGTACTTC. Supplemented by the reference TRBV2 and TRBJ2-7 proteins around the CDR3, the complete variable domain is EPEVTQTPSHQVTQMGQEVILRCVPISNHLYFYWYRQILGQKVEFLVSFYNNEISEKSEIFDDQFSVERPDGSNFTLKIRSTKLEDSAMYFCASTLTGGPYEQYFGPGTRLTVT.